This T cell receptor beta chain was identified in a study of beta chain features in type 1 diabetes. A single heparinised blood sample, averaging approximately 0.12 L, was obtained per donor. Study-wide results and caveats: A closer apparent resemblance between naive, central memory and Treg TCRB repertoires was seen in patients than in healthy donors. In every one of the four CD4+ subsets, TCRB CDR3s were moderately but significantly shorter in Type 1 diabetes patients. Cells expressing TCR highly could be over-represented by cDNA sequencing.

What was sequenced were expressed TCRB transcripts, since all of the isolated RNA had been reverse transcribed. Here immunoSEQ multiplex PCR was the method, and the copy in TCRdb shows in-frame clones only, minus some. This repertoire shows around 690,000 clones, 12% found once; its top ten account for more than 0.1%. Details on this clone: Its antigen remains unidentified.

Per germline, CDR1 SQVTM and CDR2 ANQGSEA. With V trimmed by 5 bases and J by 3 bases, 6 bases remained unmatched. The CDR3 has 13 residues. The chain has TRBV29-1 and TRBJ1-2, with 7 nucleotides matching TRBD1. The sample taken for sequencing was naive CD4+ T cells from blood. The TCR sequence derives from a young man with type 1 diabetes. This CDR3 is CSVMTGLDYGYTF. The CDR3 DNA reads TGCAGCGTTATGACAGGGTTGGACTATGGCTACACCTTC.